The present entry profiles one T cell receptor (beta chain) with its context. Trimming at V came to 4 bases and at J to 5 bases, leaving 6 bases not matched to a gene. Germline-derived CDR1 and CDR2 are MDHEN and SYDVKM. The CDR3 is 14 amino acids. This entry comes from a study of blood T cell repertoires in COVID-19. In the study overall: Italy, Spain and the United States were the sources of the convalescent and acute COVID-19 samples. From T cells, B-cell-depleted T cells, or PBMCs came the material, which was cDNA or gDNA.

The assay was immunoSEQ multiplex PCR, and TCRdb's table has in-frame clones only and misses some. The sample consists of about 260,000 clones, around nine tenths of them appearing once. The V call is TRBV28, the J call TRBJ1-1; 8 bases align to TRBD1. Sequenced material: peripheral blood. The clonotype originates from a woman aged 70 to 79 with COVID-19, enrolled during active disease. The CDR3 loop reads CASSSTGEGTEAFF. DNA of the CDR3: TGTGCCAGCAGTTCGACAGGGGAAGGGACTGAAGCTTTCTTT.